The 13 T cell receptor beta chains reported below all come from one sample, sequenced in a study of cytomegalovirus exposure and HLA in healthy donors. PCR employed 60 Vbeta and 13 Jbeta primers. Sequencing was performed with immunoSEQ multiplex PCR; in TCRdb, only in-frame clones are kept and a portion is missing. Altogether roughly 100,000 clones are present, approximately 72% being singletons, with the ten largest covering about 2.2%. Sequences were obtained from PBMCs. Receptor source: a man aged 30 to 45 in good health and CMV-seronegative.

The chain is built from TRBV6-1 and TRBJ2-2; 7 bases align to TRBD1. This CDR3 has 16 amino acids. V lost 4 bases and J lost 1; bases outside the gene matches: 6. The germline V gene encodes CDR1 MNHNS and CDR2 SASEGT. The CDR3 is CASSGERTGNTGELFF. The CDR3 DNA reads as TGTGCCAGCAGTGGGGAGAGGACAGGGAACACCGGGGAGCTGTTTTTT.

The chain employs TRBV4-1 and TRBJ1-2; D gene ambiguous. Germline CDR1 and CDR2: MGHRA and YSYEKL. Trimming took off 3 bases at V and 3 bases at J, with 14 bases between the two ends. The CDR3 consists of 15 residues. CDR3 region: CASSQQLGGYYGYTF. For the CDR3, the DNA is TGCGCCAGCAGCCAGCAGCTCGGAGGGTACTATGGCTACACCTTC.

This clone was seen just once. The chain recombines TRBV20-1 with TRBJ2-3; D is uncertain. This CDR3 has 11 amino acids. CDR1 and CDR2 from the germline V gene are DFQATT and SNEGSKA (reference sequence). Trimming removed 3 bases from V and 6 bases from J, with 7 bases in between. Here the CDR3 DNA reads TGCAGTGCTAGCCTATCGGATACGCAGTATTTT. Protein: CSASLSDTQYF.

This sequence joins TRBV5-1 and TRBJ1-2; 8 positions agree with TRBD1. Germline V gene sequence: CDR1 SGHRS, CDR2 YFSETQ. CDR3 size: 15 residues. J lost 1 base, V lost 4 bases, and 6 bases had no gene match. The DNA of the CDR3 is TGCGCCAGCAGCGAGGGACAGGTTGGTAACTATGGCTACACCTTC. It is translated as CASSEGQVGNYGYTF.

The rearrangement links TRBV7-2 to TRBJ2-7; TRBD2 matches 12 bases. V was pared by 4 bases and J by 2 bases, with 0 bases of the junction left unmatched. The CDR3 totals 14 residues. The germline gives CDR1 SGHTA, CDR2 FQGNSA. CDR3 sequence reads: CASSSSGGAYEQYF. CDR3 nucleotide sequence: TGTGCCAGCAGCTCTAGCGGGGGGGCCTACGAGCAGTACTTC.

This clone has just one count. CDR3 residues: CASSYLAGGEWNEQFF. The CDR3 DNA follows: TGTGCCAGCAGCTATCTAGCGGGGGGGGAGTGGAATGAGCAGTTCTTC. The V and J genes are TRBV9 and TRBJ2-1; 12 bases match TRBD2. CDR1 is SGDLS, CDR2 YYNGEE, per germline. Trimming at V came to 4 bases and at J to 7 bases, leaving 9 bases not matched to a gene. There are 16 residues in the CDR3.

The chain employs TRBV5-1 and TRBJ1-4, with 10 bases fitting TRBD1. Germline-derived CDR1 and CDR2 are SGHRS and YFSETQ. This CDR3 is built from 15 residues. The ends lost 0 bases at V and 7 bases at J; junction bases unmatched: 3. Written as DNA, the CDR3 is TGCGCCAGCAGCTTGGGGGACAGGGGAAGTGAAAAACTGTTTTTT. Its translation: CASSLGDRGSEKLFF.

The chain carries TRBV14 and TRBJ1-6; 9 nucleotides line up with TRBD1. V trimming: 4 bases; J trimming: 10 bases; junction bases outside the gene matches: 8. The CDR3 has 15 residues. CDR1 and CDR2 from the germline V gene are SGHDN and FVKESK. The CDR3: CASSPRTGVESPLHF. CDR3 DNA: TGTGCCAGCAGCCCAAGGACAGGGGTCGAGTCACCCCTCCACTTT.

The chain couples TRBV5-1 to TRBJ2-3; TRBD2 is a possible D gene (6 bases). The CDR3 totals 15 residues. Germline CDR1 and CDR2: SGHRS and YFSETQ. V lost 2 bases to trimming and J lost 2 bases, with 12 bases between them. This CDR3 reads CASSFSGTDTDTQYF. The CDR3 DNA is TGCGCCAGCAGCTTTTCGGGGACTGACACAGATACGCAGTATTTT.

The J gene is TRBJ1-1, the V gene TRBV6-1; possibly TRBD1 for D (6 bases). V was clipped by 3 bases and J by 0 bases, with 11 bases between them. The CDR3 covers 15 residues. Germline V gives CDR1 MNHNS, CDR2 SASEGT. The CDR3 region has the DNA TGTGCCAGCAGTGAGGTGGGACATCTGAACACTGAAGCTTTCTTT. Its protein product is CASSEVGHLNTEAFF.

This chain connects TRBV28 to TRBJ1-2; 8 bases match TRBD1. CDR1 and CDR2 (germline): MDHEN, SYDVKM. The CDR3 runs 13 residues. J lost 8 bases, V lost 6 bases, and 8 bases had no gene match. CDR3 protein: CASRFPRGQGYTF. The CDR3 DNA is TGTGCCAGCAGGTTTCCCAGGGGGCAAGGCTACACCTTC.

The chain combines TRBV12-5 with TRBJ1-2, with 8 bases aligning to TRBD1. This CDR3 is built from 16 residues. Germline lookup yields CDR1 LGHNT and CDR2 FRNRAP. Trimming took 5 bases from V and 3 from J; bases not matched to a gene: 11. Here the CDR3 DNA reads TGTGCTAGTGGTAGATCCGGGGCAGGGGGCGACTATGGCTACACCTTC. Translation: CASGRSGAGGDYGYTF.

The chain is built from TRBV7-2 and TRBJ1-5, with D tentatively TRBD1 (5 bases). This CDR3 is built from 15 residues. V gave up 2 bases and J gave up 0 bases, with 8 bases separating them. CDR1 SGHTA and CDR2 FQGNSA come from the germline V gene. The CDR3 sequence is CASSLIQGSNQPQHF. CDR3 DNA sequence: TGTGCCAGCAGCTTAATTCAGGGTAGCAATCAGCCCCAGCATTTT.